This T cell receptor (beta chain) was observed in a study of blood T cell repertoires in COVID-19. Study background: The United States, Italy and Spain provided the acute and convalescent COVID-19 samples. The analysed material was cDNA or gDNA that came from T cells, B-cell-depleted T cells, or PBMCs.

CDR3 length equals 13 residues. The junction had 1 base not matched to a gene; V was cut back by 5 bases and J by 8 bases. Germline V gene lookup returns CDR1 SNHLY and CDR2 FYNNEI. Authors' methods: Amplified reference gene primers provided the basis for estimating nucleated cell counts. Data came from immunoSEQ multiplex PCR; TCRdb stores just in-frame clones and leaves some out. Clonal size and the V and J genes are those of that table, whereas D and trimming came from the DNA. The data contain some 200,000 clones, around 82% of them singletons. The rearrangement uses TRBV2 and TRBJ2-1; TRBD1 matches 12 bases. This receptor was identified in a human donor in a cohort sampled during active COVID-19. Sequencing input: peripheral blood. The CDR3 DNA is TGTGCCAGCAGTCGGGACAGGGGGCATGAGCAGTTCTTC. Translating it yields CASSRDRGHEQFF. The variable domain in full, with the rest retrieved from reference TRBV2 and TRBJ2-1, is EPEVTQTPSHQVTQMGQEVILRCVPISNHLYFYWYRQILGQKVEFLVSFYNNEISEKSEIFDDQFSVERPDGSNFTLKIRSTKLEDSAMYFCASSRDRGHEQFFGPGTRLTVL.